These 26 T cell receptor beta chains originate from one sample sequenced in a study of blood T cells in healthy people across ages. Then a second PCR, running about 6 to 11 cycles, was carried out with a sample-barcoded 5' primer and a J-beta primer mix. MiXCR was run by TCRdb on the 5' RACE reads, yielding one entry per CDR3 protein. The sample holds some 640,000 distinct CDR3 sequences, about 28% seen once. The sample was blood. All receptors come from a woman older than 75 in good health.

The chain carries TRBV5-1 and TRBJ2-1, with TRBD1 matching 8 bases. The V gene's germline CDR1 is SGHRS and CDR2 YFSETQ. This CDR3 region has 15 residues. J was trimmed by 2 bases and V by 4 bases; bases with no gene match: 5. The CDR3 region is CASSIWTGPYNEQFF. The CDR3 nucleotides are TGCGCCAGCAGCATCTGGACAGGGCCCTACAATGAGCAGTTCTTC.

This clonotype was seen more than once but under ten times. A read error is possible here, since a much larger clone lies one base away. The chain carries TRBV12-3 or TRBV12-4 and TRBJ2-7; the D gene is possibly TRBD2 (6 bases). The CDR3 runs 14 residues. CDR3 DNA sequence: TGTGCCAGCAGGTTAGGCGGGGCACTCTACGAGCAGTACTTC. Protein product: CASRLGGALYEQYF.

This clonotype was found a few times. The CDR3 bases are TGTGCCAGCAGCCGGACTAGCGGGGCGAACACCGGGGAGCTGTTTTTT. This sequence encodes CASSRTSGANTGELFF. This rearrangement joins TRBV7-3 to TRBJ2-2; 12 nucleotides match TRBD2. Germline V gene sequence: CDR1 SGHTA, CDR2 FQGTGA. Trimming cost V 5 bases and J 0 bases; bases outside gene matches: 1. The CDR3 runs to 16 residues.

Worth noting for this clonotype: A much larger clone lies a single base off, so this may be a read error. V usage is TRBV7-2 and J usage is TRBJ2-7, with D possibly matching TRBD2 (6 bases). Germline CDR1 SGHTA, CDR2 FQGNSA. The CDR3 totals 16 residues. Trimming shortened V by 1 base and J by 7 bases, and 20 bases separated the two germline ends. CDR3 nucleotide sequence: TGTGCCAGCAGCTTAGACCCAGGAGGGCAGTACAATGAGCAGTACTTC. It codes for CASSLDPGGQYNEQYF.

This clonotype was seen repeatedly, ten times or more. The J gene is TRBJ2-5, the V gene TRBV7-2, with TRBD1 identical over 9 bases. V shed 3 bases and J 5 bases; nucleotides not matched to a gene: 1. Germline V gene sequence: CDR1 SGHTA, CDR2 FQGNSA. The CDR3 is made up of 13 amino acids. The CDR3 nucleotides read TGTGCCAGCAGCTTTACAGGGGGCGAGACCCAGTACTTC. This translates into CASSFTGGETQYF.

This clonotype was seen at least ten times. The chain uses TRBV20-1 and TRBJ2-1; TRBD2 matches 8 bases. The CDR3 loop spans 13 amino acids. The germline V gene has CDR1 DFQATT and CDR2 SNEGSKA (reference sequence). V shed 8 bases, J shed 2 bases, and the junction held 5 bases outside the gene matches. This CDR3 reads CSRAGEAYNEQFF. The CDR3 coding sequence is TGCAGTCGAGCGGGGGAAGCCTACAATGAGCAGTTCTTC.

In this sample, this clonotype turned up a few times. This chain joins TRBV7-2 and TRBJ2-1; no clear D gene. Between the trimmed V and J ends, which lost 6 bases and 2 bases, there was a span of 11 bases. CDR1 is SGHTA, CDR2 FQGNSA, per germline. This CDR3 has 14 residues. The CDR3, as DNA: TGTGCCAGCAGTTGTCTGGCCACCTACAATGAGCAGTTCTTC. It codes for CASSCLATYNEQFF.

This clonotype was seen more than once but under ten times. The J gene is TRBJ2-7, the V gene TRBV3-1, with 7 bases fitting TRBD1. In germline, CDR1 is LGHDT, CDR2 YNNKEL (reference sequence). CDR3 length: 15 residues. The junction had 13 bases not matched to a gene; V was cut back by 4 bases and J by 7 bases. CDR3: CASSRAAAGGIEQYF. The CDR3 DNA reads TGTGCCAGCAGCCGTGCCGCGGCAGGGGGTATAGAGCAGTACTTC.

Points on this clonotype: It may be a read error: a sequence one base away is much more abundant. The CDR3 bases are TGTGCCAGCACCCAGTCGGGGGAAGGAGGCGGAAAACTGTTTTTT. Translation gives CASTQSGEGGGKLFF. The chain employs TRBV6-1 and TRBJ1-4; D is perhaps TRBD1 (5 bases). CDR3 length: 15 amino acids. The germline CDR1 and CDR2 sequences are MNHNS and SASEGT. V lost 7 bases and J 10 bases, leaving 22 bases between the germline ends.

This clonotype was seen many times. This chain links TRBV20-1 with TRBJ2-7, with 13 bases aligning to TRBD2. Germline CDR1 is DFQATT and CDR2 is SNEGSKA (reference sequence). The CDR3 spans 17 residues. V dropped 3 bases and J dropped 7; count of bases not matched to a gene: 15. The CDR3 here is CSASPGTSGVILGEQYF. The DNA of the CDR3 is TGCAGTGCTAGCCCCGGGACTAGCGGGGTAATCCTCGGGGAGCAGTACTTC.

This clonotype appeared many times. The rearrangement links TRBV4-3 to TRBJ2-6; TRBD2 agrees at 8 bases. The CDR3 spans 19 residues. The germline gives CDR1 LGHNA, CDR2 YSLEER. With 1 base clipped from V and 0 bases from J, the junction kept 8 bases outside the gene matches. The CDR3 bases are TGCGCCAGCAGCCAAGCCCCAGCGGGGGTTGTCTCTGGGGCCAACGTCCTGACTTTC. This translates into CASSQAPAGVVSGANVLTF.

There are a few counts of this clonotype. A much more abundant neighbour one base away suggests this may be a read error. The chain's CDR3 is CASTTGPSSYNEQYF. The CDR3 DNA reads as TGTGCCAGCACTACCGGACCGAGCTCCTACAATGAGCAGTACTTC. The gene calls are TRBV6-2 or TRBV6-3 and TRBJ2-7; no definite D call. Trimming took off 7 bases at V and 7 bases at J, with 23 bases between the two ends. The length of the CDR3 is 15 residues. The germline V gene encodes CDR1 MNHEY and CDR2 SVGEGT.

As regards this clonotype: A read error may explain this, as a much larger clone is one base away. The chain uses TRBV7-3 and TRBJ2-5; D tentatively reads TRBD1 or TRBD2 (5 bases each). Between the trimmed V and J ends, which lost 6 bases and 10 bases, there was a span of 21 bases. CDR1 SGHTA and CDR2 FQGTGA come from the germline V gene. The CDR3 runs 14 residues. DNA of the CDR3: TGTGCCAGCAGTTTCCGGGACGGGGAATGGAGCCAGTACTTC. Its translation: CASSFRDGEWSQYF. Looking up the rest from reference TRBV7-3 and TRBJ2-5 gives the full variable domain: GAGVSQTPSNKVTEKGKYVELRCDPISGHTALYWYRQSLGQGPEFLIYFQGTGAADDSGLPNDRFFAVRPEGSVSTLKIQRTERGDSAVYLCASSFRDGEWSQYFGPGTRLLVL.

This clonotype appeared a few times. A much larger clone differs from this one at a single base, so this may be a read error. The chain links TRBV7-3 to TRBJ2-5; TRBD1 is a possible D gene (6 bases). CDR3 length equals 13 residues. Germline loops: CDR1 SGHTA, CDR2 FQGTGA. V lost 3 bases and J 11 bases, leaving 16 bases between the germline ends. This CDR3 is CASSLNRVDEQYF. The CDR3 coding sequence is TGTGCCAGCAGCTTGAACAGGGTCGATGAGCAGTACTTC.

The table lists this clonotype with many counts. This chain joins TRBV6-1 and TRBJ1-2; 8 nucleotides agree with TRBD1. The CDR3 extends over 17 amino acids. The V and J ends lost 8 bases and 4 bases, in that order; junction bases with no gene match: 18. Germline CDR1 MNHNS, CDR2 SASEGT. The CDR3 loop is CASVGPDRGGGSYGYTF. CDR3 nucleotides: TGTGCCAGCGTCGGCCCAGACAGGGGAGGTGGAAGCTATGGCTACACCTTC.

About this clonotype itself: A much more abundant neighbour one base away suggests this may be a read error. The chain employs TRBV12-3 or TRBV12-4 and TRBJ1-4, with D unresolved. This CDR3 spans 15 amino acids. Trimming removed 5 bases at V and 8 bases at J, with 18 bases between. The CDR3 is CASSESGAEREKLFF. For the CDR3, the DNA is TGTGCCAGCAGTGAGTCGGGCGCGGAACGAGAAAAACTGTTTTTT.

In this sample, this clonotype turned up many times. The rearrangement links TRBV6-6 to TRBJ2-3; a weak D match, TRBD2 (5 bases). The CDR3 runs to 15 residues. V was pared by 0 bases and J by 2 bases, with 9 bases between. Germline V gene data show CDR1 as MNHNY and CDR2 as SVGAGI (reference sequence). The CDR3 protein is CASSYSIAHTDTQYF. The CDR3 nucleotides read TGTGCCAGCAGTTACTCGATAGCGCACACAGATACGCAGTATTTT.

The sample holds many counts of this clonotype. V gene TRBV6-5 combines with J gene TRBJ1-6; possible D gene TRBD1, 5 bases. The CDR3 length is 14 residues. Trimming removed 5 bases at V and 7 bases at J, with 12 bases between. The V gene's germline CDR1 is MNHEY and CDR2 SVGAGI. This CDR3 reads CASSTGTSNSPLHF. CDR3 nucleotides: TGTGCCAGCAGTACCGGGACGTCAAATTCACCCCTCCACTTT.

As to this clonotype: Given a much more abundant clone one base away, this may be a read error. The chain employs TRBV12-5 and TRBJ2-5, with 11 nucleotides matching TRBD1. The CDR3 is made up of 13 amino acids. Per germline, CDR1 LGHNT and CDR2 FRNRAP. CDR3 DNA sequence: TGTGCTAGGGGTTTGGACAGGGGGCGGGAGCAGTACTTC. It is translated as CARGLDRGREQYF.

Notes on this clonotype: A much larger clone lies a single base off, so this may be a read error. The DNA for the CDR3 is TGTGCCAGCGGGAGGCGAGCGGGGGGGCGGAATGAGCAGTTCTTC. Its protein product is CASGRRAGGRNEQFF. The V and J genes are TRBV6-5 and TRBJ2-1; 10 bases are shared with TRBD2. Germline CDR1 MNHEY, CDR2 SVGAGI. V gave up 8 bases and J gave up 7 bases; unmatched junction bases: 11. There are 15 residues in the CDR3.

The chain links TRBV2 to TRBJ2-2; tentatively, D is TRBD2 (5 bases). The V gene lost 10 bases and the J gene lost 1 base, with 13 bases spanning the gap. The germline V gene has CDR1 SNHLY and CDR2 FYNNEI. The CDR3 loop spans 14 amino acids. The CDR3 nucleotides are TGTGCCAACCGGGCGGGCCTGAACACCGGGGAGCTGTTTTTT. As protein: CANRAGLNTGELFF. The variable domain in full, completed from reference TRBV2 and TRBJ2-2, reads EPEVTQTPSHQVTQMGQEVILRCVPISNHLYFYWYRQILGQKVEFLVSFYNNEISEKSEIFDDQFSVERPDGSNFTLKIRSTKLEDSAMYFCANRAGLNTGELFFGEGSRLTVL.

This clonotype was counted a few times. A much larger clone differs by one base, so this may be a read error. CDR3 loop: CASSATDRGSGTQYF. DNA of the CDR3: TGTGCCAGCAGCGCGACTGACAGGGGCAGTGGGACCCAGTACTTC. V gene TRBV2 combines with J gene TRBJ2-5; 8 bases agree with TRBD1. The CDR3 spans 15 residues. The germline gives CDR1 SNHLY, CDR2 FYNNEI. The J segment lost 7 bases and the V segment lost 6 bases, leaving 13 bases of the junction unmatched.

The rearrangement links TRBV28 to TRBJ2-5, with D tentatively TRBD1 (5 bases). Germline V lookup: CDR1 MDHEN, CDR2 SYDVKM. There are 12 residues in the CDR3. Trimming left V 5 bases short and J 7 bases short, with 11 bases between. The CDR3 is CASSEERGTQYF. The CDR3 region has the DNA TGTGCCAGCAGTGAGGAAAGGGGGACCCAGTACTTC.

This clonotype appeared many times. V usage is TRBV20-1 and J usage is TRBJ1-5, with D maybe TRBD1 (6 bases). In germline, CDR1 is DFQATT, CDR2 SNEGSKA (reference sequence). The CDR3 extends over 15 amino acids. V dropped 3 bases and J dropped 4 bases, with 16 bases sitting between them. CDR3 sequence (DNA): TGCAGTGCTAGGGGGACACATTTCGGGAATCAGCCCCAGCATTTT. This gives the protein CSARGTHFGNQPQHF.

This clonotype was seen at least ten times. This chain uses TRBV15 with TRBJ1-2; D is uncertain. Germline V gives CDR1 LNHNV, CDR2 YYDKDF (reference sequence). The length of the CDR3 is 15 residues. Trimming shortened V by 0 bases and J by 7 bases, and 15 bases separated the two germline ends. CDR3 sequence: CATSRDRGERGGYTF. Here the CDR3 DNA reads TGTGCCACCAGCAGAGATCGCGGGGAGCGGGGTGGCTACACCTTC.

There are many counts of this clonotype. The rearrangement joins TRBV6-2 or TRBV6-3 to TRBJ2-5, with 11 bases fitting TRBD2. The CDR3 extends over 16 amino acids. Germline CDR1 and CDR2: MNHEY and SVGEGT. The trim removed 0 bases at V and 4 bases at J, leaving 4 bases unmatched. In DNA form, the CDR3 reads TGTGCCAGCAGTTACTCGACTAGCGGGGTTACAGAGACCCAGTACTTC. Translating gives CASSYSTSGVTETQYF.